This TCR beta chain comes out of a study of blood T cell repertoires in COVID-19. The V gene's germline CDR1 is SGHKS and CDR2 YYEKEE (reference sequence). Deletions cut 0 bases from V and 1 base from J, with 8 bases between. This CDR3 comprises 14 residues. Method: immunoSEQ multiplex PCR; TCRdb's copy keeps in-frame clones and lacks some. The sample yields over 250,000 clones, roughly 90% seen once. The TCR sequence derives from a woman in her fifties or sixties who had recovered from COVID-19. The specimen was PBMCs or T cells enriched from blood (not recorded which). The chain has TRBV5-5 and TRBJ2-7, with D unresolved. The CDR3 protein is CASSLGHASYEQYF. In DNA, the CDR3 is TGTGCCAGCAGCTTGGGACACGCGTCCTACGAGCAGTACTTC.